A selection of T cell receptor beta chains follows, all from one sample in a study of a mutant IDH1 vaccine in newly diagnosed glioma. Only in-frame clones appear in the TCRdb table, and some are missing; sequencing was by immunoSEQ multiplex PCR. The repertoire holds about 35,000 clones, with 65% to 80% as singletons. The starting material was peripheral blood mononuclear cells (PBMCs), obtained from a glioma patient treated with radiotherapy, temozolomide or both. The receptors shown here come from a man aged 50 to 60 with glioma. Some clones in this sample may be carry-over from other donors' samples. CDR3s include the opening cysteine and the closing phenylalanine or tryptophan. A D gene is named only where the DNA matches it firmly. Rows give clone size only sometimes, using once, few, many, or a class for an expanded clone.

>13|TRBJ2-7|-|TRBV7-9|-
CASSFPGSYEQYF
TGTGCCAGCAGCTTTCCAGGATCCTACGAGCAGTACTTC
>13|TRBJ2-5|-|TRBV2|TRBD2
CASSERRGETQYF
TGTGCCAGCAGTGAAAGGCGGGGGGAGACCCAGTACTTC
>14|TRBJ2-7|-|TRBV6-5|TRBD1
CASSLDRAGYEQYF
TGTGCCAGCAGTTTGGACAGGGCGGGCTACGAGCAGTACTTC
>17|TRBJ2-2|-|TRBV7-9|TRBD2
CASSLGLLAANTGELFF
TGTGCCAGCAGCTTAGGGTTACTAGCGGCGAACACCGGGGAGCTGTTTTTT
>14|TRBJ1-1|-|TRBV30|-
CAWMDNHGSIEAFF
TGTGCCTGGATGGACAATCACGGTTCTATAGAAGCTTTCTTT
>15|TRBJ1-3|-|TRBV10-3|-
CAISATVNSGNTIYF
TGTGCCATCAGTGCAACGGTAAACTCTGGAAACACCATATATTTT
>13|TRBJ2-7|few|TRBV28|-
CASSFQGPSEQYF
TGTGCCAGCAGTTTTCAGGGACCCTCCGAGCAGTACTTC
>13|TRBJ2-7|-|TRBV6-6|TRBD2
CASSYSGLSEQYF
TGTGCCAGCAGTTACTCGGGACTAAGCGAGCAGTACTTC
>15|TRBJ2-3|-|TRBV10-3|TRBD2
CAIAGLAGRTDTQYF
TGTGCCATAGCCGGACTAGCGGGACGCACAGATACGCAGTATTTT
>13|TRBJ2-7|-|TRBV5-4|-
CASSLDNLGEQYF
TGTGCCAGCAGCTTAGACAACCTGGGGGAGCAGTACTTC
>13|TRBJ2-1|-|TRBV2|-
CASKPGPDNEQFF
TGTGCCAGCAAGCCGGGACCAGACAATGAGCAGTTCTTC
>16|TRBJ1-5|few|TRBV19|TRBD1
CASSSKDRVLNQPQHF
TGTGCCAGTAGTTCCAAGGACAGGGTACTAAATCAGCCCCAGCATTTT
>14|TRBJ2-2|few|TRBV19|TRBD2
CASSIGGRTGELFF
TGTGCCAGTAGTATAGGCGGGAGGACCGGGGAGCTGTTTTTT
>15|TRBJ2-3|-|TRBV4-3|TRBD2
CASSQDKRDTDTQYF
TGCGCCAGCAGCCAAGATAAGCGGGACACAGATACGCAGTATTTT
>12|TRBJ1-1|-|TRBV7-9|-
CASSSETGRAFF
TGTGCCAGCAGCTCAGAGACAGGTCGGGCTTTCTTT
>13|TRBJ1-1|-|TRBV19|-
CASEDRGNTEAFF
TGTGCCAGTGAGGACAGAGGAAACACTGAAGCTTTCTTT
>13|TRBJ1-3|few|TRBV19|TRBD1
CAATTGPGNTIYF
TGTGCCGCAACGACAGGGCCTGGAAACACCATATATTTT
>15|TRBJ2-1|-|TRBV5-1|-
CASSFELSRNNEQFF
TGCGCCAGCAGCTTTGAGTTATCGAGGAACAATGAGCAGTTCTTC
>16|TRBJ1-4|once|TRBV5-5|-
CASSLGLGGTNEKLFF
TGTGCCAGCAGCTTGGGGTTGGGGGGAACTAATGAAAAACTGTTTTTT
>14|TRBJ1-1|once|TRBV10-3|-
CAIRGEDMGTEAFF
TGTGCCATCAGGGGAGAAGATATGGGCACTGAAGCTTTCTTT
>14|TRBJ1-5|-|TRBV6-5|-
CASSYGGNNQPQHF
TGTGCCAGCAGTTACGGGGGGAACAATCAGCCCCAGCATTTT
>11|TRBJ2-1|-|TRBV30|-
CAWSGGSEQFF
TGTGCCTGGAGTGGAGGGTCTGAGCAGTTCTTC
>12|TRBJ1-3|once|TRBV14|-
CASSPSWDTIYF
TGTGCCAGCAGCCCATCGTGGGACACCATATATTTT
>15|TRBJ1-2|-|TRBV5-1|-
CASSFMGEINYGYTF
TGCGCCAGCAGCTTTATGGGGGAGATCAACTATGGCTACACCTTC
>14|TRBJ2-6|-|TRBV19|-
CASKWGTGANVLTF
TGTGCCAGTAAATGGGGTACTGGGGCCAACGTCCTGACTTTC
>14|TRBJ1-5|-|TRBV6-1|TRBD1
CASSGRDSGKPQHF
TGTGCCAGCAGTGGCCGGGACAGTGGAAAGCCCCAGCATTTT
>13|TRBJ1-1|-|TRBV19|-
CASKGILQGRAFF
TGTGCAAGTAAGGGGATCCTACAGGGCCGAGCTTTCTTT
>14|TRBJ1-5|-|TRBV19|TRBD1
CASSIKGQNQPQHF
TGTGCCAGTAGTATAAAGGGACAGAATCAGCCCCAGCATTTT
>16|TRBJ2-3|-|TRBV2|TRBD2
CASSEDTSDITDTQYF
TGTGCCAGCAGTGAAGACACTAGCGACATCACAGATACGCAGTATTTT
>11|TRBJ1-1|-|TRBV10-3|-
CAISGDTEAFF
TGTGCCATCAGTGGTGACACTGAAGCTTTCTTT
>14|TRBJ2-7|-|TRBV5-5|-
CASSPRQVSYEQYF
TGTGCCAGCAGCCCTCGACAGGTTTCCTACGAGCAGTACTTC
>13|TRBJ2-5|few|TRBV4-1|-
CASSLGPQETQYF
TGCGCCAGCAGCCTGGGACCGCAAGAGACCCAGTACTTC
>15|TRBJ2-2|few|TRBV28|-
CASSFSSGHVGELFF
TGTGCCAGCAGTTTTTCGTCTGGACATGTCGGGGAGCTGTTTTTT
>16|TRBJ2-5|few|TRBV7-9|TRBD2
CASSMTSGRSWETQYF
TGTGCCAGCAGCATGACTAGCGGGAGGTCGTGGGAGACCCAGTACTTC
>13|TRBJ1-2|-|TRBV4-1|-
CASSQQGFYGYTF
TGCGCCAGCAGCCAACAGGGCTTCTATGGCTACACCTTC
>15|TRBJ2-1|-|TRBV19|-
CASSIGLQNMNEQFF
TGTGCCAGTAGTATTGGACTGCAAAACATGAATGAGCAGTTCTTC
>15|TRBJ2-7|-|TRBV19|TRBD1
CASSTSGTGFHEQYF
TGTGCCAGTAGTACCTCCGGGACAGGGTTCCACGAGCAGTACTTC
>13|TRBJ2-1|-|TRBV27|-
CASSLSSYNEQFF
TGTGCCAGCAGTTTGAGCTCCTACAATGAGCAGTTCTTC
>13|TRBJ2-3|-|TRBV6-1|TRBD2
CASRSGGTDTQYF
TGTGCCAGCAGAAGCGGGGGAACAGATACGCAGTATTTT